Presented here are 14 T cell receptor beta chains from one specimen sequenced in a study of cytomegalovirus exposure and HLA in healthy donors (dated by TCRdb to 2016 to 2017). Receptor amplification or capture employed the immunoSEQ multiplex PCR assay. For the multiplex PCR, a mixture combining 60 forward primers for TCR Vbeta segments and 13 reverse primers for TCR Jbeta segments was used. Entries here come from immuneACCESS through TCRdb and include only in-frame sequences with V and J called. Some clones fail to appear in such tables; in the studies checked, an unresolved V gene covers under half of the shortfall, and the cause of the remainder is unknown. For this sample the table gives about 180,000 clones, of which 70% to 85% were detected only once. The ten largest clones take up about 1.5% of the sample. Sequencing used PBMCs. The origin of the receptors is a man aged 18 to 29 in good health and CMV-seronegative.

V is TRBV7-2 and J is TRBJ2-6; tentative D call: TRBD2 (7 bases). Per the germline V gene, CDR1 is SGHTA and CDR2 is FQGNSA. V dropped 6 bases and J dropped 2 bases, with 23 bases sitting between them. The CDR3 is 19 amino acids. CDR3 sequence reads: CASSRTIGGLTAGANVLTF. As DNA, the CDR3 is TGTGCCAGCAGTCGGACGATCGGGGGGCTGACCGCTGGGGCCAACGTCCTGACTTTC.

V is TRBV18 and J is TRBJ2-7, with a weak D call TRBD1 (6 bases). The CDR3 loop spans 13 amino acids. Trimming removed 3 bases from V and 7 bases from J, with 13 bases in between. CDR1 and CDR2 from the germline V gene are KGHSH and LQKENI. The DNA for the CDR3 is TGTGCCAGCTCACCTTTACCAGGGGAAGAGCAGTACTTC. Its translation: CASSPLPGEEQYF. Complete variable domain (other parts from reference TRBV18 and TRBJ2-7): NAGVMQNPRHLVRRRGQEARLRCSPMKGHSHVYWYRQLPEEGLKFMVYLQKENIIDESGMPKERFSAEFPKEGPSILRIQQVVRGDSAAYFCASSPLPGEEQYFGPGTRLTVT.

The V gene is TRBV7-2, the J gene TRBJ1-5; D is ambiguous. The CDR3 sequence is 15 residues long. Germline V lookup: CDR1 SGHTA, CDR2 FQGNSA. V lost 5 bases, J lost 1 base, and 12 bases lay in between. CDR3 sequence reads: CASSSDALSNQPQHF. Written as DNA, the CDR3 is TGTGCCAGCAGCAGCGACGCCCTAAGCAATCAGCCCCAGCATTTT.

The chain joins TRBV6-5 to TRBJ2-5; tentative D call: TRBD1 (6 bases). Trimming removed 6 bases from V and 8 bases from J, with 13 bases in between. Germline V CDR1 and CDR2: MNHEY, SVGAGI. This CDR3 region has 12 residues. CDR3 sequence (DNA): TGTGCCAGCAGCACACGACAGGAAACCCAGTACTTC. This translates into CASSTRQETQYF.

Here the CDR3 DNA reads TGTGCCAGCTCACGTCGTGCCGGTGGCACAGATACGCAGTATTTT. Its translation: CASSRRAGGTDTQYF. The chain links TRBV18 to TRBJ2-3; D is uncertain. CDR1 is KGHSH, CDR2 LQKENI, per germline. V was pared by 4 bases and J by 1 base, with 12 bases between. The CDR3 runs to 15 residues.

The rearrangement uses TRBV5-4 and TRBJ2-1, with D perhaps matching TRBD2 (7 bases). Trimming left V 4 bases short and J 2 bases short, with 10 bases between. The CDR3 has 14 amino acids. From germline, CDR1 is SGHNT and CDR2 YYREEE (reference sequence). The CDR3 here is CASSGGAAYNEQFF. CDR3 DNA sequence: TGTGCCAGCAGCGGGGGGGCGGCCTACAATGAGCAGTTCTTC. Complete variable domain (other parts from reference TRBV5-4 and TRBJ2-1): ETGVTQSPTHLIKTRGQQVTLRCSSQSGHNTVSWYQQALGQGPQFIFQYYREEENGRGNFPPRFSGLQFPNYSSELNVNALELDDSALYLCASSGGAAYNEQFFGPGTRLTVL.

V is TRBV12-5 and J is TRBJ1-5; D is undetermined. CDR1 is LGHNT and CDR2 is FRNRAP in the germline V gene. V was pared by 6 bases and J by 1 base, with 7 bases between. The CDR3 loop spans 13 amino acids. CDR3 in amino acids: CASGQKSNQPQHF. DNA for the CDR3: TGTGCTAGTGGACAGAAGAGCAATCAGCCCCAGCATTTT. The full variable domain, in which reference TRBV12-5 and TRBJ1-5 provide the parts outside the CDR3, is DARVTQTPRHKVTEMGQEVTMRCQPILGHNTVFWYRQTMMQGLELLAYFRNRAPLDDSGMPKDRFSAEMPDATLATLKIQPSEPRDSAVYFCASGQKSNQPQHFGDGTRLSIL.

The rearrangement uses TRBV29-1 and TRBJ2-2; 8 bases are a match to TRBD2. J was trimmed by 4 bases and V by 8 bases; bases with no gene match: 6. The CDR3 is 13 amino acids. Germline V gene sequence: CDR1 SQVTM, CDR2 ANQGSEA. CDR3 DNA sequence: TGCAGCTTCGACAGCGGGAGCACCGGGGAGCTGTTTTTT. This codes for CSFDSGSTGELFF.

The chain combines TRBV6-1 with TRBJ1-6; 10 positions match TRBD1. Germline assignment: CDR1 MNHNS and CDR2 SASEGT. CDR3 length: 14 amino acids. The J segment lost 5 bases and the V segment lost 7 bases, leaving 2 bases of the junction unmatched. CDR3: CASTGTGDNSPLHF. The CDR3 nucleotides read TGTGCCAGCACCGGGACAGGGGATAATTCACCCCTCCACTTT.

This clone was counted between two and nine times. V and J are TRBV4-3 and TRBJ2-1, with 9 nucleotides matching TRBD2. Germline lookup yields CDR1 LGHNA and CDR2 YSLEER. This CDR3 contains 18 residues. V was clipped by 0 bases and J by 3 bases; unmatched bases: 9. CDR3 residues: CASSQEDGSGGFYNEQFF. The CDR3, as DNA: TGCGCCAGCAGCCAAGAGGATGGTAGCGGGGGTTTCTACAATGAGCAGTTCTTC.

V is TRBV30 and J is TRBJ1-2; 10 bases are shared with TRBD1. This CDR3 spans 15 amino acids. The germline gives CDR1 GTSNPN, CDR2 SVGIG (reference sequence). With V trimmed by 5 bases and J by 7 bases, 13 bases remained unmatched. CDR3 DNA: TGTGCCTGGGGGCCCGGGACAGGGGTTTTTATTGGCTACACCTTC. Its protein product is CAWGPGTGVFIGYTF.

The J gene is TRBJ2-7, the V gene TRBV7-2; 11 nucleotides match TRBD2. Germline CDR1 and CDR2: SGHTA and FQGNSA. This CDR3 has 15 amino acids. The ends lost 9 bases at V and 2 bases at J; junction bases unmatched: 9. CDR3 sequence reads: CASGPGLAVTYEQYF. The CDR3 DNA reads TGTGCCAGTGGGCCGGGACTAGCGGTAACCTACGAGCAGTACTTC.

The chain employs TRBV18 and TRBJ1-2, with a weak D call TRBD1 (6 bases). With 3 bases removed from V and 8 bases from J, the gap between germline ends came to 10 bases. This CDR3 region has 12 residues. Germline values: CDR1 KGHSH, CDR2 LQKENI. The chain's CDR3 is CASSPGGHGYTF. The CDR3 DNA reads TGTGCCAGCTCACCGGGGGGGCACGGCTACACCTTC.

For the CDR3, the DNA is TGTGCCACGTTAGGGGCAGTGGAAGAGACCCAGTACTTC. This codes for CATLGAVEETQYF. This chain uses TRBV7-9 with TRBJ2-5, with D perhaps TRBD1 (5 bases). V lost 10 bases and J 3 bases, leaving 15 bases between the germline ends. This CDR3 is 13 amino acids long. Germline V gives CDR1 SEHNR, CDR2 FQNEAQ (reference sequence). The whole variable domain, filled in from reference TRBV7-9 and TRBJ2-5, reads DTGVSQNPRHKITKRGQNVTFRCDPISEHNRLYWYRQTLGQGPEFLTYFQNEAQLEKSRLLSDRFSAERPKGSFSTLEIQRTEQGDSAMYLCATLGAVEETQYFGPGTRLLVL.